The 22 T cell receptor beta chains below were found in one sample sequenced in a study of CD8 T cells in Susac syndrome. A quantity of roughly 0.5 to 1 ug RNA underwent reverse transcription using random hexamers. TCRdb re-derived calls from the immunoSEQ multiplex PCR reads in MiXCR, one entry per CDR3 protein. The table lists around 160,000 distinct CDR3 sequences, about 94% of them singletons, with 0.13% in the top ten. The material sequenced was CD4+ T cells from PBMCs. Receptors were obtained from a human donor in good health.

V usage is TRBV21-1 and J usage is TRBJ1-1; TRBD1, as called in the table, went unchecked against the DNA. TRBV21-1 counts as a pseudogene. The CDR3 consists of 20 residues. This CDR3 is CASSKAWLPTCQGVDTEAFF. CDR3 DNA sequence: TGTGCCAGCAGCAAAGCCTGGTTACCCACCTGCCAGGGAGTCGACACTGAAGCTTTCTTT.

This chain uses TRBV6-2 or TRBV6-3 with TRBJ1-2; TRBD1 might be the D (5 bases). Trimming took 0 bases from V and 4 from J, leaving 12 bases between them. The CDR3 runs 15 residues. Germline CDR1 and CDR2: MNHEY and SVGEGT. The CDR3 here is CASSYSGTEIYGYTF. The CDR3 coding sequence is TGTGCCAGCAGTTACTCAGGGACTGAGATCTATGGCTACACCTTC.

The V and J genes are TRBV7-9 and TRBJ1-3; D remains ambiguous. This CDR3 has 15 amino acids. CDR1 is SEHNR and CDR2 is FQNEAQ in the germline V gene (reference sequence). Trimming removed 5 bases from V and 5 bases from J, with 16 bases in between. The CDR3, as DNA: TGTGCCAGCAGCCCTATTCTTAATCGGAGAAACACCATATATTTT. Amino acids: CASSPILNRRNTIYF.

This chain uses TRBV4-2 with TRBJ1-2; D is ambiguous. This CDR3 spans 15 amino acids. Trimming stripped 4 bases from V and 5 bases from J, with 17 bases between. Germline V lookup: CDR1 LGHNA, CDR2 YNFKEQ. Here the CDR3 DNA reads TGTGCCAGCAGCCGAGATTCGGGTGAAGGATATGGCTACACCTTC. Translating gives CASSRDSGEGYGYTF.

The gene calls are TRBV3-1 and TRBJ1-4; D uncertain. CDR3 length equals 14 residues. Germline V CDR1 and CDR2: LGHDT, YNNKEL (reference sequence). The germline V and J ends were trimmed by 3 bases and 7 bases, with 12 bases remaining between them. The CDR3 protein is CASSQRDPSEKLFF. The DNA of the CDR3 is TGTGCCAGCAGCCAGAGGGATCCGAGTGAAAAACTGTTTTTT. Together with reference TRBV3-1 and TRBJ1-4, the CDR3 gives the full variable domain: DTAVSQTPKYLVTQMGNDKSIKCEQNLGHDTMYWYKQDSKKFLKIMFSYNNKELIINETVPNRFSPKSPDKAHLNLHINSLELGDSAVYFCASSQRDPSEKLFFGSGTQLSVL.

The chain couples TRBV6-1 to TRBJ2-3; D is possibly TRBD2 (6 bases). This CDR3 has 15 residues. V was clipped by 3 bases and J by 1 base, with 11 bases between them. In germline, CDR1 is MNHNS, CDR2 SASEGT. CDR3: CASSDRGWGTDTQYF. Here the CDR3 DNA reads TGTGCCAGCAGTGATCGGGGGTGGGGCACAGATACGCAGTATTTT.

The chain has TRBV7-3 and TRBJ2-1; a possible D gene is TRBD1 (6 bases). V lost 0 bases and J lost 0, with 6 bases in between. CDR3 size: 15 residues. The germline gives CDR1 SGHTA, CDR2 FQGTGA. CDR3 sequence (DNA): TGTGCCAGCAGCTTAACGGACAGCTCCTACAATGAGCAGTTCTTC. It encodes CASSLTDSSYNEQFF.

The chain combines TRBV7-9 with TRBJ2-4; perhaps TRBD2 as D (6 bases). Germline V gives CDR1 SEHNR, CDR2 FQNEAQ (reference sequence). The CDR3 totals 14 residues. With 1 base removed from V and 6 bases from J, the gap between germline ends came to 10 bases. The CDR3 DNA sequence: TGTGCCAGCAGCTTAGGCGGGACGGGAAACATTCAGTACTTC. This codes for CASSLGGTGNIQYF.

The rearrangement links TRBV7-2 to TRBJ1-2; D is unclear. The V and J ends lost 4 bases and 4 bases respectively, with 13 bases between them. Germline V gene lookup returns CDR1 SGHTA and CDR2 FQGNSA. The CDR3 spans 14 residues. CDR3 coding DNA: TGTGCCAGCAGCTCCGGTCGGCAGCTCTATGGCTACACCTTC. It encodes CASSSGRQLYGYTF.

This clonotype showed up just once. The V and J genes are TRBV2 and TRBJ1-4; D perhaps matches TRBD1 (5 bases). Germline V gene sequence: CDR1 SNHLY, CDR2 FYNNEI. The CDR3 has 14 amino acids. Between the trimmed V and J ends, which lost 5 bases and 3 bases, there was a span of 10 bases. Here the CDR3 DNA reads TGTGCCAGCAGTACGGGACCCTCTAATGAAAAACTGTTTTTT. Translation: CASSTGPSNEKLFF.

This clonotype was seen a handful of times. The chain recombines TRBV7-8 with TRBJ2-3, with D hard to call. The CDR3 totals 12 residues. Germline V gene lookup returns CDR1 SGHVS and CDR2 FQNEAQ. V was trimmed by 0 bases and J by 5 bases, leaving 3 bases between them. The CDR3 nucleotides are TGTGCCAGCAGCTTAGCTCTAGATACGCAGTATTTT. Its translation is CASSLALDTQYF.

The genes are TRBV15 and TRBJ2-7, with D maybe TRBD2 (6 bases). The V end was cut by 3 bases, the J end by 0 bases, with 12 bases between. This CDR3 spans 15 amino acids. Germline assignment: CDR1 LNHNV and CDR2 YYDKDF (reference sequence). CDR3 sequence: CATSREDGSSYEQYF. The CDR3 DNA reads as TGTGCCACCAGCAGGGAAGACGGGAGCTCCTACGAGCAGTACTTC.

The chain has TRBV9 and TRBJ2-5; D unresolved. The CDR3 runs 15 residues. Germline CDR1 reads SGDLS; CDR2 reads YYNGEE. Trimming shortened V by 2 bases and J by 2 bases, and 13 bases separated the two germline ends. The CDR3 region is CASSVGSAEQETQYF. The CDR3 bases are TGTGCCAGCAGCGTTGGTTCGGCAGAACAAGAGACCCAGTACTTC.

This clonotype was detected once. The rearrangement joins TRBV2 to TRBJ1-3, with no clear D. Germline V gene data show CDR1 as SNHLY and CDR2 as FYNNEI. The V and J ends lost 6 bases and 0 bases respectively, with 9 bases between them. This CDR3 is 14 amino acids long. This CDR3 reads CASRTELSGNTIYF. In DNA, the CDR3 is TGTGCCAGCAGGACGGAACTCTCTGGAAACACCATATATTTT.

The CDR3 reads CASSPWAGALGTEAFF. The CDR3 DNA reads TGCGCCAGCAGTCCATGGGCAGGGGCTTTAGGGACTGAAGCTTTCTTT. This rearrangement joins TRBV23-1 to TRBJ1-1; D is perhaps TRBD1 (6 bases). TRBV23-1 is sorted into the ORF group, with uncertain function. V lost 4 bases and J lost 5, with 20 bases in between. The CDR3 has 16 residues.

The CDR3, as DNA: TGTGCCAGCAGCCTTTCGGACAGGGGCACTGAAGCTTTCTTT. It yields the protein CASSLSDRGTEAFF. The chain couples TRBV3-1 to TRBJ1-1, with 9 bases lining up with TRBD1. CDR1 is LGHDT, CDR2 YNNKEL, per germline (reference sequence). V shed 4 bases and J 4 bases; nucleotides not matched to a gene: 4. The CDR3 extends over 14 amino acids.

The V and J genes are TRBV19 and TRBJ1-1; the D gene is possibly TRBD1 (5 bases). The CDR3 runs 14 residues. The germline V and J ends were trimmed by 9 bases and 4 bases, with 18 bases remaining between them. Per the germline V gene, CDR1 is LNHDA and CDR2 is SQIVND (reference sequence). CDR3 loop: CASHKWGGGTEAFF. In DNA, the CDR3 is TGTGCCAGCCATAAGTGGGGCGGTGGCACTGAAGCTTTCTTT.

The chain joins TRBV10-3 to TRBJ2-1; 9 bases line up with TRBD1. V lost 3 bases and J lost 9; bases outside the gene matches: 12. The CDR3 covers 16 residues. Germline assignment: CDR1 ENHRY and CDR2 SYGVKD. The CDR3 region has the DNA TGTGCCATCAGTGACACCGGGACAGGGAGGATCGGTGAGCAGTTCTTC. Translated, it gives CAISDTGTGRIGEQFF.

The chain combines TRBV20-1 with TRBJ1-5, with D possibly matching TRBD1 (5 bases). Trimming took off 0 bases at V and 3 bases at J, with 15 bases between the two ends. From germline, CDR1 is DFQATT and CDR2 SNEGSKA (reference sequence). This CDR3 is 16 amino acids long. The CDR3 region has the DNA TGCAGTGCTAGAGAATGGGGCAGGGCTCCCAATCAGCCCCAGCATTTT. The encoded protein is CSAREWGRAPNQPQHF.

This sequence joins TRBV7-2 and TRBJ2-3; TRBD2 matches at 7 bases. This CDR3 has 13 residues. From germline, CDR1 is SGHTA and CDR2 FQGNSA. J lost 3 bases, V lost 4 bases, and 1 base had no gene match. CDR3 region: CASSYSGTDTQYF. CDR3 sequence (DNA): TGTGCCAGCAGCTATAGCGGGACAGATACGCAGTATTTT.

The rearrangement uses TRBV4-1 and TRBJ2-7; D unresolved. CDR3 length: 15 residues. CDR1 is MGHRA and CDR2 is YSYEKL in the germline V gene. V was pared by 1 base and J by 7 bases, with 17 bases between. The CDR3 loop reads CASSQALGTVTEQYF. As DNA, the CDR3 is TGCGCCAGCAGCCAAGCCCTTGGCACGGTTACTGAGCAGTACTTC.

The chain combines TRBV20-1 with TRBJ2-5; 11 nucleotides match TRBD2. CDR1 is DFQATT, CDR2 SNEGSKA, per germline (reference sequence). This CDR3 comprises 17 residues. The V segment lost 0 bases and the J segment 3 bases; nucleotides outside the gene matches: 9. For the CDR3, the DNA is TGCAGTGCTAGAGATCGGGTAGCGGGGGGGTTCGAAGAGACCCAGTACTTC. This translates into CSARDRVAGGFEETQYF.